These T cell receptor beta chains were read from a single sample in a study of cytomegalovirus exposure and HLA in healthy donors. Profiled with immunoSEQ multiplex PCR; TCRdb holds only in-frame clones, not every one. Of about 170,000 clones in the sample, roughly 81% were seen once. Sequencing used PBMCs. These receptors came from a man aged 25 to 40 in good health and CMV-seropositive. Each CDR3 is given without its conserved first and last residue. The listing skips clone size in some rows; elsewhere it reads once, few, many or a size class.

TRBJ1-1,once,TRBV6-6,ASSPGTGDFTEAF
TRBJ1-1,-,TRBV9,ASSVEGQLGMNTEAF
TRBJ2-3,-,TRBV5-1,ASSSGRESSTQY
TRBJ1-1,-,TRBV19,ASSSSLSRGNTEAF
TRBJ2-1,few,TRBV19,ASGGVAGGPYNEQF
TRBJ1-6,-,TRBV19,ASSRGGDYSPLH
TRBJ2-1,-,TRBV7-2,ASSYTGTRF
TRBJ2-1,-,TRBV6-5,ASSYSDRMNEQF
TRBJ1-3,few,TRBV18,ASSPAERSTENTIY
TRBJ2-2,few,TRBV6-6,ASSRQAGVTGELF
TRBJ2-1,-,TRBV19,ASSTRLVGYNEQF
TRBJ1-1,-,TRBV9,ASSAARTGEANTEAF
TRBJ1-3,-,TRBV18,ASSAGTGSSGNTIY
TRBJ2-5,-,TRBV5-6,ASSLARASGQETQY
TRBJ2-7,-,TRBV2,ASSGPGQGYIEQY
TRBJ2-3,-,TRBV5-1,ASSTPSSTDTQY
TRBJ1-3,-,TRBV7-6,ASSLARGEGNTIY
TRBJ2-7,few,TRBV5-8,ASNQQGSYEQY
TRBJ1-4,-,TRBV30,AWSVRGGRSEKLF
TRBJ1-2,-,TRBV19,ASSPTPPGYGYT
TRBJ2-2,-,TRBV29-1,SVDRGAGELF
TRBJ2-2,-,TRBV6-1,ASNRVVRGELF